This T cell receptor beta chain was recovered during a study of shared clonotypes between healthy human individuals. About this clone: Its target is unknown.

The germline V gene encodes CDR1 SGHRS and CDR2 YFSETQ. V lost 4 bases, J lost 1 base, and 3 bases stayed unmatched. CDR3 length: 16 residues. Regarding the study as a whole: With four donors compared, 4.5% to 6.5% of naive CD4 clonotypes were shared.

In the original workflow: ImmunoSEQ only sent back junction sequences with no quality scores, so filtering was done differently. Here immunoSEQ multiplex PCR was the method, and the copy in TCRdb shows in-frame clones only, minus some. That table supplies the V and J calls and clone size; D and trimming were determined from the DNA. The sample yields some 900,000 clones, about 80% seen once. Specimen: memory CD4+ T cells sorted from blood. The subset is: CD45RA-negative fraction. This clonotype was obtained from a man between 18 and 35 years old in good health. The chain is built from TRBV5-1 and TRBJ2-6, with 9 bases identical to TRBD1. The CDR3 loop reads CASSTGQGSGANVLTF. CDR3 nucleotide sequence: TGCGCCAGCAGCACGGGACAGGGTTCTGGGGCCAACGTCCTGACTTTC.